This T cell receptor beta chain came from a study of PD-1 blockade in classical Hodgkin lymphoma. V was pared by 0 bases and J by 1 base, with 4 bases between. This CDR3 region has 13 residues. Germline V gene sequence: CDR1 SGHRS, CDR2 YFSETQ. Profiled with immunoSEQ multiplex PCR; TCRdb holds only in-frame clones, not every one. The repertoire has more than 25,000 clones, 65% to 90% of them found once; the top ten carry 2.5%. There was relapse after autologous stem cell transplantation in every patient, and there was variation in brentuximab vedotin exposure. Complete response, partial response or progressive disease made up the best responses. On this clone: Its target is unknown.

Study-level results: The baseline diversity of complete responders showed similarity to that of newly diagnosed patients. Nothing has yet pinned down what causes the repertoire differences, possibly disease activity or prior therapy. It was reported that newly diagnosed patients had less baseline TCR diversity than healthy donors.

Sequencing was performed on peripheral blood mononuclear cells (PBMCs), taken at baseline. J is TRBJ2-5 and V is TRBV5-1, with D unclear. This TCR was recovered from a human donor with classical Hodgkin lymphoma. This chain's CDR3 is CASSLGTQETQYF. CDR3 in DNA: TGCGCCAGCAGCTTGGGGACCCAAGAGACCCAGTACTTC.